The 5 T cell receptor beta chains listed next were all sequenced from one sample in a study of T cells in Graves' hyperthyroidism and ophthalmopathy. Amplification of TCR beta CDR3 regions used RNA as the template. Using the HTBI primer set, a first-round RT-PCR was run on the TCR CDR3. Each CDR3 protein is one row after TCRdb ran MiXCR on the multiplex PCR reads. The sample gives some 250,000 distinct CDR3 sequences, 15% of which show up once; around 31% is in the top ten. Source material: blood. The receptors derive from a woman between 45 and 65 years old with Graves' hyperthyroidism that later progressed to Graves' ophthalmopathy.

This clonotype occurred many times. The genes are TRBV6-1 and TRBJ1-2; 7 bases map to TRBD1. V was pared by 1 base and J by 7 bases, with 9 bases of the junction left unmatched. Per the germline V gene, CDR1 is MNHNS and CDR2 is SASEGT. The length of the CDR3 is 15 residues. The CDR3 loop is CASSEEGDRVLGYTF. The CDR3 coding sequence is TGTGCCAGCAGTGAAGAAGGCGACAGGGTTCTTGGCTACACCTTC.

The genes are TRBV7-2 and TRBJ1-2; D may be TRBD1 (6 bases). The V gene lost 5 bases and the J gene lost 3 bases, with 19 bases spanning the gap. Germline lookup yields CDR1 SGHTA and CDR2 FQGNSA. The CDR3 contains 16 residues. The CDR3 DNA reads TGTGCCAGCAGCCATCGGGGGGCAGGACGCTACTATGGCTACACCTTC. As protein: CASSHRGAGRYYGYTF.

This clonotype has at least ten counts. The gene calls are TRBV27 and TRBJ2-1; 7 nucleotides agree with TRBD2. Germline values: CDR1 MNHEY, CDR2 SMNVEV (reference sequence). The CDR3 extends over 18 amino acids. V trimming: 2 bases; J trimming: 4 bases; junction bases outside the gene matches: 14. CDR3 DNA sequence: TGTGCCAGCAGTTTACGCCCTAGGGTAGCGGGCCGGTACAATGAGCAGTTCTTC. As protein: CASSLRPRVAGRYNEQFF.

Many counts were recorded for this clonotype. The chain carries TRBV20-1 and TRBJ2-3; 9 positions match TRBD2. Germline trimming cut 4 bases from V and 0 bases from J; bases unmatched to any gene: 5. This CDR3 spans 15 amino acids. Germline V lookup: CDR1 DFQATT, CDR2 SNEGSKA (reference sequence). The CDR3 loop is CSAIGLAGSTDTQYF. The CDR3 nucleotides read TGCAGTGCTATCGGGCTAGCGGGAAGCACAGATACGCAGTATTTT.

The chain uses TRBV20-1 and TRBJ2-7; TRBD2 matches at 10 bases. Trimming at V came to 3 bases and at J to 3 bases, leaving 14 bases not matched to a gene. This CDR3 spans 17 amino acids. Germline V gene lookup returns CDR1 DFQATT and CDR2 SNEGSKA (reference sequence). CDR3 sequence reads: CSAREWASGRLDYEQYF. The CDR3 coding sequence is TGCAGTGCTAGGGAGTGGGCTAGCGGGAGACTTGACTACGAGCAGTACTTC.